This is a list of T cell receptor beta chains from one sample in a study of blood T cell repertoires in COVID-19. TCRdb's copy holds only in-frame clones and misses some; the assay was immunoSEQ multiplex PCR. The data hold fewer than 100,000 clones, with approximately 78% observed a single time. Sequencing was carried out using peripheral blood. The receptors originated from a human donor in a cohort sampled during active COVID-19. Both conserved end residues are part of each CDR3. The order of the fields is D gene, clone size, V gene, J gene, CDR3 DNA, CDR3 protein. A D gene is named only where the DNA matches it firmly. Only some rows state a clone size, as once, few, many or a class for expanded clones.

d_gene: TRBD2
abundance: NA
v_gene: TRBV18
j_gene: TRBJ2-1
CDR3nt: TGTGCCAGCTCCGTGGAGACTAGCGGGGGCGAAGAGCAGTTCTTC
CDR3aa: CASSVETSGGEEQFF

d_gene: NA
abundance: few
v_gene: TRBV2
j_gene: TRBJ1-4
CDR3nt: TGTGCCAGCAGTGAGGGACTGCCTGAAAAACTGTTTTTT
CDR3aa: CASSEGLPEKLFF

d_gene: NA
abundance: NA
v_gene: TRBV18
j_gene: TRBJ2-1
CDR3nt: TGTGCCAGCTCACAGCGGAGCGGCTACAATGAGCAGTTCTTC
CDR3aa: CASSQRSGYNEQFF

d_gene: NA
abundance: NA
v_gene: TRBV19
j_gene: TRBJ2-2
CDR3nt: TGTGCCAGTCACGGAGGGGCTCCCTACACCGGGGAGCTGTTTTTT
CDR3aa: CASHGGAPYTGELFF

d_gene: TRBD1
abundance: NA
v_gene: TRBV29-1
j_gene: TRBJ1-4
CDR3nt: TGCAGCGTTGCGGGACAGGGGAATGAAAAACTGTTTTTT
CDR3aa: CSVAGQGNEKLFF

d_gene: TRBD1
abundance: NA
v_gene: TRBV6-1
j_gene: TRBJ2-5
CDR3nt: TGTGCCAGCAGTGAGACAGGGGGAACGTACCAAGAGACCCAGTACTTC
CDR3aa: CASSETGGTYQETQYF

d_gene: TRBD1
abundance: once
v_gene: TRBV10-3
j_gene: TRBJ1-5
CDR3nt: TGTGCCATCAGTGAGGACAGGGGCAATCAGCCCCAGCATTTT
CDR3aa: CAISEDRGNQPQHF

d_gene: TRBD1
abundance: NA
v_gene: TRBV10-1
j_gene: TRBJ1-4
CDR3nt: TGCGCCAGCAGGGGTGGACAGGGGGCGTCTAATGAAAAACTGTTTTTT
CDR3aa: CASRGGQGASNEKLFF

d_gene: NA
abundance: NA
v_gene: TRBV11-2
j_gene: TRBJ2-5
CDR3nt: TGTGCCAGCAGCTTAGACGCGAGAAAGGGGCAAGAGACCCAGTACTTC
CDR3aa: CASSLDARKGQETQYF

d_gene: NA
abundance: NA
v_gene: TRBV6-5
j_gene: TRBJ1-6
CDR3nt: TGTGCCAGCAGTCCCCGCAGGGTGTATAATTCACCCCTCCACTTT
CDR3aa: CASSPRRVYNSPLHF

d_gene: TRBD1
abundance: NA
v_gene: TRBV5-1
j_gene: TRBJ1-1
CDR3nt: TGCGCCAGCAGCTATGGGACAGTGAACACTGAAGCTTTCTTT
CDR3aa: CASSYGTVNTEAFF

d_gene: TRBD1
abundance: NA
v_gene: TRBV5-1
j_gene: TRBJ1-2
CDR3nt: TGCGCCAGCAGCTTGGGACAGGGCCCCTATGGCTACACCTTC
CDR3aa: CASSLGQGPYGYTF

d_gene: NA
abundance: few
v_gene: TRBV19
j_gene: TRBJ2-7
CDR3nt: TGTGCCAGTAGTATAGGTGGACAAATCTACGAGCAGTACTTC
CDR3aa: CASSIGGQIYEQYF

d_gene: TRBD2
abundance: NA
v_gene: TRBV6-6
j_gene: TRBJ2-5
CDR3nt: TGTGCCAGCACATCCCCGGGGGGAGAGACCCAGTACTTC
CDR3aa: CASTSPGGETQYF

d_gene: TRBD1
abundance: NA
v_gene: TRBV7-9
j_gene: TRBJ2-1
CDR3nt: TGTGCCAGCTGGGACAGGGGAGAGAATGAGCAGTTCTTC
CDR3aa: CASWDRGENEQFF

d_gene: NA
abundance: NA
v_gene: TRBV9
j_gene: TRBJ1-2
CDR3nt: TGTGCCAGCAGCGTAGTTGCAGGAAACTATGGCTACACCTTC
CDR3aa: CASSVVAGNYGYTF

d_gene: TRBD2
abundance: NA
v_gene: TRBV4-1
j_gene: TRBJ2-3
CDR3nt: TGCGCCAGCAGCCTCAGACTAGCGGGGGCCCGCACAGATACGCAGTATTTT
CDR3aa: CASSLRLAGARTDTQYF

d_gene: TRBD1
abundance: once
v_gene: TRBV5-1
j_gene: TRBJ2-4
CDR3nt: TGCGCCAGCAGTTTTACAGGGGGGAATAGCATTCAGTACTTC
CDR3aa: CASSFTGGNSIQYF

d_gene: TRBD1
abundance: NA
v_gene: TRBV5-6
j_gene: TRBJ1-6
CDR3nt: TGTGCCAGCAGCTGGGGACAGGGAAATTCACCCCTCCACTTT
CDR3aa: CASSWGQGNSPLHF

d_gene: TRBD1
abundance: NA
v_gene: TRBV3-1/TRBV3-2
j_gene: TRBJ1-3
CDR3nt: TGTGCCAGCAGCCAAGCAGGGGGCGGAAACACCATATATTTT
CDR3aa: CASSQAGGGNTIYF

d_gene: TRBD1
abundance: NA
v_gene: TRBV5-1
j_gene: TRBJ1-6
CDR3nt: TGCGCCAGCAGATCCGGGACAGATAATTCACCCCTCCACTTT
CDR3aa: CASRSGTDNSPLHF

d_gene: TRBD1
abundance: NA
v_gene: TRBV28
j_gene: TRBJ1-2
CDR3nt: TGTGCCAGCAGTTTCCGGACAGGCTTAAACTATGGCTACACCTTC
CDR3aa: CASSFRTGLNYGYTF

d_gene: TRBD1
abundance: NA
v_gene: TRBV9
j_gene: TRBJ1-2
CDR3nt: TGTGCCAGCAGCGTAGCGGGGGGACAGGGCGATGGCTACACCTTC
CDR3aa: CASSVAGGQGDGYTF

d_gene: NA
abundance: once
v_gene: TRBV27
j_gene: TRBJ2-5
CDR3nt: TGTGCCAGCAGTTTTAAGGGGCTTCGCCAAGAGACCCAGTACTTC
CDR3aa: CASSFKGLRQETQYF

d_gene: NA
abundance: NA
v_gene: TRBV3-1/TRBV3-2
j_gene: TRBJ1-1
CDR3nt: TGTGCCAGCAGCCAAGTTGGCGGGACGGAAGCTTTCTTT
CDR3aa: CASSQVGGTEAFF

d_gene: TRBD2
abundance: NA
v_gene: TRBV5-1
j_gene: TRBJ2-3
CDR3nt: TGCGCCAGCAGCCGCTTAGTATCGGGGGGAAGCACAGATACGCAGTATTTT
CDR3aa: CASSRLVSGGSTDTQYF

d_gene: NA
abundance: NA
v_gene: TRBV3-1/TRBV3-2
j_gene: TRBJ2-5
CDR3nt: TGTGCCAGCAGCCGCGAGAGTAGGACCCAGTACTTC
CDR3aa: CASSRESRTQYF

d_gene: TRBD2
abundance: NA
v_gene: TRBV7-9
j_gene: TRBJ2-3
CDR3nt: TGTGCCAGCAGCTCGAGCGGGGGGTCAGATACGCAGTATTTT
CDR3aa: CASSSSGGSDTQYF

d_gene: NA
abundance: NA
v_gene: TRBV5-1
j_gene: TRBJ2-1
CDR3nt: TGCGCCAGCAGCTTTACCGCCGGGAGGCAGTTCTTC
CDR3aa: CASSFTAGRQFF

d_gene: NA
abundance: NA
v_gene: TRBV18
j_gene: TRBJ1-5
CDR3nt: TGTGCCAGCTCACCACTAGCGACCCCGAGGCCCCAGCATTTT
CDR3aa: CASSPLATPRPQHF

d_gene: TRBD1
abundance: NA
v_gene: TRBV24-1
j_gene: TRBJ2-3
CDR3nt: TGTGCCACCAGTGATAGGGACAGTCCTAGCACAGATACGCAGTATTTT
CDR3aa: CATSDRDSPSTDTQYF

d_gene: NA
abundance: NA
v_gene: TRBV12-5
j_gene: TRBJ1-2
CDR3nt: TGTGCTAGTGGTCGCCGGACAGTCCAACCAAGGGGCTACACCTTC
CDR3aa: CASGRRTVQPRGYTF

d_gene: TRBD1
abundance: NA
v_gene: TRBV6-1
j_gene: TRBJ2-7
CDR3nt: TGTGCCAGCAGTGAGGGGACAGCCTGGGAGCAGTACTTC
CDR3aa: CASSEGTAWEQYF

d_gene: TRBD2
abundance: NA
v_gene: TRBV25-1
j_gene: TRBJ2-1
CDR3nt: TGTGCCAGCAGCCGTAGCGGGGGGGCATACAATGAGCAGTTCTTC
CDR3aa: CASSRSGGAYNEQFF

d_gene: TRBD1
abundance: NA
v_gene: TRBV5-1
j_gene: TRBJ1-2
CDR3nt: TGCGCCAGCAGGGACAGGGTATCCTATGGCTACACCTTC
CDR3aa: CASRDRVSYGYTF

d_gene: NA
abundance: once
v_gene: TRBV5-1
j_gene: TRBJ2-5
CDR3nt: TGCGCCAGCAGCTTAAGTAGTTCCGGGACCCAGTACTTC
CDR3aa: CASSLSSSGTQYF

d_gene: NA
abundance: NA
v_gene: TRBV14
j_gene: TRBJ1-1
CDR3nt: TGTGCCAGCAGCCAAGGTAGCAGAGAAGCTTTCTTT
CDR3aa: CASSQGSREAFF

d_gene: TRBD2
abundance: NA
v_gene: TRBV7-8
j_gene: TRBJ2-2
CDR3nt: TGTGCCAGCAGCCCTCCGGGACTAGTAACGACCGGGGAGCTGTTTTTT
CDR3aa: CASSPPGLVTTGELFF

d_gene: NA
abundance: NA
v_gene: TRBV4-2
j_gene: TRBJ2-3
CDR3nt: TGTGCCAGCAGCCCTGAGGGCTGGACAGATACGCAGTATTTT
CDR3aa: CASSPEGWTDTQYF

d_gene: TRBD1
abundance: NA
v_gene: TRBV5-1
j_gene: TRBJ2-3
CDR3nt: TGCGCCAGCGGTGGGACAGGGGGCACAGATACGCAGTATTTT
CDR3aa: CASGGTGGTDTQYF

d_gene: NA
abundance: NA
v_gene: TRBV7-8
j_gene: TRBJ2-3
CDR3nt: TGTGCCAGCAGCTTAAAACTAGTCCCCGATACGCAGTATTTT
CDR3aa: CASSLKLVPDTQYF

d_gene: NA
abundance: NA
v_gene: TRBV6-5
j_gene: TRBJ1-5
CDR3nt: TGTGCCAGCAGTAAACAGGGTGGCGGTCAGCCCCAGCATTTT
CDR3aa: CASSKQGGGQPQHF

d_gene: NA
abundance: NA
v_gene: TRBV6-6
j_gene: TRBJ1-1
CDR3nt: TGTGCCAGCAGTCCCGGGAGGGGTTGGTGGGCTTTCTTT
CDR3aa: CASSPGRGWWAFF

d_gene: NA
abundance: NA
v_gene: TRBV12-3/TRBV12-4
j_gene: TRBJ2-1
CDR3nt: TGTGCCAGCAGTTTAAGCGAGGCCGATGAGCAGTTCTTC
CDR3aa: CASSLSEADEQFF

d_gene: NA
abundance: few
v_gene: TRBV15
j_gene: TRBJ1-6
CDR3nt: TGTGCCACCAGCAAGTCCATTGGCGGCTCGGATTACTATAATTCACCCCTCCACTTT
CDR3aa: CATSKSIGGSDYYNSPLHF

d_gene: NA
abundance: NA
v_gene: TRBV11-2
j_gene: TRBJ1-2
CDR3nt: TGTGCCAGCAGCTCCCAGGCCACCCCCCTATATGGCTACACCTTC
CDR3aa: CASSSQATPLYGYTF

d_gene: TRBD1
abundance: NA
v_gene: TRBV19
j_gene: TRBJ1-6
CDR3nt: TGTGCCAGTAGTAGGGACAGGAGCTCCTATAATTCACCCCTCCACTTT
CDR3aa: CASSRDRSSYNSPLHF

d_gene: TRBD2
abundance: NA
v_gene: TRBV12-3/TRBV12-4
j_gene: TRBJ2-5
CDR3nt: TGTGCCAGCAGCCTACTAGCGGGAGAGACCCAGTACTTC
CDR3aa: CASSLLAGETQYF

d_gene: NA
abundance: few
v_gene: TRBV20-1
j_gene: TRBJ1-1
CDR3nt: TGCAGTGCTAGTTACGGGGTAAGAGCTTTCTTT
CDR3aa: CSASYGVRAFF

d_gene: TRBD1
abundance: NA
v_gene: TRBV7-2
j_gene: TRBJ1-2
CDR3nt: TGTGCCAGCAGCTTTCGCGTCAAGGGAACAGGGGGCGCAGGTGGCTACACCTTC
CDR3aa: CASSFRVKGTGGAGGYTF

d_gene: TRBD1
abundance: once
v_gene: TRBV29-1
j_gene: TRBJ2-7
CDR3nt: TGCAGCGTTGGAGGGCCAGGGGGCCCTGACTACGAGCAGTACTTC
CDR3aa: CSVGGPGGPDYEQYF

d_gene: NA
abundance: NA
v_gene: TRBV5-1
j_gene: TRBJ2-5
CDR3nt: TGCGCCAGCAGCGCGGACAGTCAAGAGACCCAGTACTTC
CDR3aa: CASSADSQETQYF

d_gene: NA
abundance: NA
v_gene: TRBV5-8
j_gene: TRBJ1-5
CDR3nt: TGTGCCAGCAGCTTCGCTCAGACAGCGTACAGCAATCAGCCCCAGCATTTT
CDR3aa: CASSFAQTAYSNQPQHF

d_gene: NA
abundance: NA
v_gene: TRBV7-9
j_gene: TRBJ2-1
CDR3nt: TGTGCCAGCAGCCTTCCGGGAGCCTCCTACAATGAGCAGTTCTTC
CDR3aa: CASSLPGASYNEQFF

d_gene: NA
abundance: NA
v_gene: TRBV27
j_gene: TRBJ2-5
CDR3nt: TGTGCCAGCAGTCCCTGGACAGCCTCCCGAGAGACCCAGTACTTC
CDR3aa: CASSPWTASRETQYF